Shown below are 5 T cell receptor beta chains from a single sample sequenced in a study of blood T cell repertoires in COVID-19. Only in-frame clones appear in the TCRdb table, and some are missing; sequencing was by immunoSEQ multiplex PCR. The data hold 95,000 to 110,000 clones, with over 75% observed a single time. Sample: peripheral blood. These receptor sequences come from a human donor in a cohort sampled during active COVID-19.

V usage is TRBV10-3 and J usage is TRBJ2-1, with 11 bases lining up with TRBD2. The germline gives CDR1 ENHRY, CDR2 SYGVKD. The CDR3 runs to 17 residues. The ends lost 2 bases at V and 5 bases at J; junction bases unmatched: 8. The CDR3 coding sequence is TGTGCCATCAGTGAGGTGGCCTCTAGCGGGGGGAACAATGAGCAGTTCTTC. It yields the protein CAISEVASSGGNNEQFF.

CDR3 bases: TGTGCCAGCAGTCCGGACACGTTGGGGACCCAGTACTTC. It yields the protein CASSPDTLGTQYF. The chain uses TRBV12-3 or TRBV12-4 and TRBJ2-5, with a tentative D call TRBD1 (5 bases). The CDR3 totals 13 residues. The V and J ends lost 5 bases and 7 bases respectively, with 14 bases between them.

The rearrangement joins TRBV6-2 or TRBV6-3 to TRBJ2-2, with TRBD2 matching 14 bases. The CDR3 is 18 residues long. Trimming removed 0 bases from V and 7 bases from J; junction bases left unmatched: 7. Looked up from germline, CDR1 is MNHEY and CDR2 is SVGEGT. The CDR3 loop reads CASSYSLTSGGVGGELFF. The DNA of the CDR3 is TGTGCCAGCAGTTACTCCCTGACTAGCGGGGGGGTCGGCGGGGAGCTGTTTTTT.

This chain connects TRBV28 to TRBJ2-3, with 9 bases identical to TRBD1. V dropped 6 bases and J dropped 2; count of bases not matched to a gene: 9. Germline assignment: CDR1 MDHEN and CDR2 SYDVKM. The CDR3 has 16 amino acids. Written as DNA, the CDR3 is TGTGCCAGCAGCGTCTTTACAGGGGGCTCCACAGATACGCAGTATTTT. This translates into CASSVFTGGSTDTQYF.

The rearrangement links TRBV28 to TRBJ1-5; maybe TRBD1 (6 bases). Trimming took off 5 bases at V and 0 bases at J, with 14 bases between the two ends. The CDR3 length is 16 residues. CDR1 is MDHEN and CDR2 is SYDVKM in the germline V gene. CDR3 DNA sequence: TGTGCCAGCAGTAGCGGACAGCCCTATAGCAATCAGCCCCAGCATTTT. Amino acid sequence: CASSSGQPYSNQPQHF.